This T cell receptor beta chain was profiled in a study of CXCR3-negative and CXCR3-positive naive CD8 T cells. Study results and caveats: Both of the naive subsets showed about the same high diversity, but memory CD8+ cells had much less. Similar TRBV-TRBJ usage was seen in naive cells (both CXCR3-negative and CXCR3-positive), but memory cells differed. Compared with CXCR3-negative naive cells, CXCR3-positive naive cells showed more hydrophobic TRB CDR3s.

The CDR3 extends over 12 amino acids. Those CD8+ T cells considered naive were CD45RO-CCR7+CD27+CD95-. Turning to this clonotype: Antigen unknown.

Each TRB cDNA library was prepared by 5' RACE (with UMI labels). Reanalyzing the 5' RACE reads, TCRdb keeps one entry per CDR3 protein, without DNA. The sample includes around 26,000 distinct CDR3 sequences. This sequence originates from a human donor in good health. Some clones in this sample may be carry-over from other donors' samples. The sequenced sample consisted of naive CXCR3- CD8+ T cells from blood. The subset: CD45RO-CCR7+CD27+CD95- naive CD8+ T cells lacking CXCR3 (TNR3-). V and J are TRBV12-3 or TRBV12-4 and TRBJ2-7. The CDR3 is CASSLIDYEQYF.